Each of the 21 T cell receptor beta chains below was sequenced from the same sample in a study of PD-L1 blockade in urothelial cancer. Time point noted: peripheral blood 6 weeks after treatment start. Data came from immunoSEQ multiplex PCR; TCRdb stores just in-frame clones and leaves some out. Of fewer than 30,000 clones in the sample, around 84% were seen once. The source material was PBMCs, sampled around atezolizumab (anti-PD-L1) treatment. These TCRs come from a man in his sixties or seventies with urothelial cancer.

The chain recombines TRBV19 with TRBJ2-6, with TRBD2 identical over 10 bases. There are 17 residues in the CDR3. From germline, CDR1 is LNHDA and CDR2 SQIVND (reference sequence). V shed 5 bases and J 2 bases; nucleotides not matched to a gene: 6. This chain's CDR3 is CASSVSGRHAGANVLTF. The DNA of the CDR3 is TGTGCCAGTAGTGTTAGCGGGAGGCACGCTGGGGCCAACGTCCTGACTTTC.

This clone was counted once. The V call is TRBV5-1, the J call TRBJ1-2, with D uncertain. The CDR3 is 13 residues long. The germline V gene has CDR1 SGHRS and CDR2 YFSETQ. V lost 3 bases, J lost 2 bases, and 8 bases lay in between. The CDR3 loop is CASSSSPNYGYTF. As DNA, the CDR3 is TGCGCCAGCAGCTCGAGTCCGAACTATGGCTACACCTTC. Full variable domain (missing parts from reference TRBV5-1 and TRBJ1-2): KAGVTQTPRYLIKTRGQQVTLSCSPISGHRSVSWYQQTPGQGLQFLFEYFSETQRNKGNFPGRFSGRQFSNSRSEMNVSTLELGDSALYLCASSSSPNYGYTFGSGTRLTVV.

The rearrangement joins TRBV5-1 to TRBJ2-7; 12 nucleotides match TRBD2. The CDR3 consists of 15 residues. Germline CDR1 SGHRS, CDR2 YFSETQ. The V and J ends lost 1 base and 4 bases, in that order; junction bases with no gene match: 3. In DNA form, the CDR3 reads TGCGCCAGCAGCTTGTCTAGCGGGAGGGCGTACGAGCAGTACTTC. Translating gives CASSLSSGRAYEQYF.

V and J are TRBV7-9 and TRBJ2-6, with TRBD1 matching 9 bases. V was pared by 5 bases and J by 4 bases, with 6 bases of the junction left unmatched. The CDR3 covers 16 residues. Looked up from germline, CDR1 is SEHNR and CDR2 is FQNEAQ (reference sequence). CDR3 residues: CASSVWTGAGANVLTF. CDR3 DNA: TGTGCCAGCAGCGTCTGGACAGGGGCCGGGGCCAACGTCCTGACTTTC.

The rearrangement uses TRBV9 and TRBJ1-1, with no clear D. With 2 bases removed from V and 1 base from J, the gap between germline ends came to 9 bases. Germline values: CDR1 SGDLS, CDR2 YYNGEE. The CDR3 runs to 14 residues. CDR3 DNA: TGTGCCAGCAGCGTGGGTCCGGGGAACACTGAAGCTTTCTTT. Its protein product is CASSVGPGNTEAFF.

The chain has TRBV9 and TRBJ2-1; 10 bases are a match to TRBD1. From germline, CDR1 is SGDLS and CDR2 YYNGEE. This CDR3 has 15 amino acids. The trim removed 4 bases at V and 8 bases at J, leaving 9 bases unmatched. CDR3 sequence reads: CASSFSTGGQYEQFF. The CDR3 bases are TGTGCCAGCAGCTTCTCGACAGGGGGCCAATATGAGCAGTTCTTC. The full variable domain, with the rest looked up from reference TRBV9 and TRBJ2-1, is DSGVTQTPKHLITATGQRVTLRCSPRSGDLSVYWYQQSLDQGLQFLIQYYNGEERAKGNILERFSAQQFPDLHSELNLSSLELGDSALYFCASSFSTGGQYEQFFGPGTRLTVL.

The chain couples TRBV14 to TRBJ2-5; D may be TRBD2 (5 bases). V was shortened by 4 bases and J by 4 bases, with 13 bases between the two germline ends. Germline CDR1 and CDR2: SGHDN and FVKESK. This CDR3 has 14 amino acids. This chain's CDR3 is CASSRGRSGETQYF. The CDR3 DNA follows: TGTGCCAGCAGCCGCGGACGAAGCGGAGAGACCCAGTACTTC.

This chain links TRBV6-1 with TRBJ2-7, with a tentative D call TRBD2 (6 bases). V was trimmed by 1 base and J by 5 bases, leaving 15 bases between them. The germline gives CDR1 MNHNS, CDR2 SASEGT. This CDR3 is built from 15 residues. CDR3: CASSEVLGEVNEQYF. CDR3 sequence (DNA): TGTGCCAGCAGTGAAGTGCTTGGGGAGGTGAACGAGCAGTACTTC.

CDR3 DNA: TGTGCCAGCTCCCGGACTAGCGGGAGTTCCTACGAGCAGTACTTC. It specifies CASSRTSGSSYEQYF. J is TRBJ2-7 and V is TRBV28; 13 positions match TRBD2. CDR1 is MDHEN, CDR2 SYDVKM, per germline. V lost 8 bases, J lost 1 base, and 5 bases stayed unmatched. There are 15 residues in the CDR3.

This clone appeared a few times. The genes are TRBV6-1 and TRBJ1-1, with a tentative D call TRBD1 (6 bases). The germline V gene encodes CDR1 MNHNS and CDR2 SASEGT. Trimming removed 0 bases at V and 7 bases at J, with 18 bases between. This CDR3 region has 16 residues. The CDR3 DNA follows: TGTGCCAGCAGTGAAGCATGGGACAAGGGCAGCAATGAAGCTTTCTTT. This translates into CASSEAWDKGSNEAFF.

The rearrangement joins TRBV6-5 to TRBJ1-2, with 7 bases matching TRBD1. Germline CDR1 is MNHEY and CDR2 is SVGAGI. CDR3 length equals 12 residues. V shed 6 bases and J 8 bases; nucleotides not matched to a gene: 6. CDR3 in amino acids: CASRGQRQGYTF. The CDR3 region has the DNA TGTGCCAGCAGGGGACAGAGACAGGGCTACACCTTC.

The chain uses TRBV9 and TRBJ2-1, with 7 bases matching TRBD2. Germline assignment: CDR1 SGDLS and CDR2 YYNGEE. With V trimmed by 0 bases and J by 6 bases, 6 bases remained unmatched. The CDR3 is made up of 15 amino acids. The CDR3 sequence: CASSVVAGASNEQFF. The CDR3 coding sequence is TGTGCCAGCAGCGTAGTTGCGGGAGCTTCCAATGAGCAGTTCTTC.

V and J are TRBV5-4 and TRBJ1-4; 10 positions match TRBD1. The ends lost 0 bases at V and 8 bases at J; junction bases unmatched: 4. Germline values: CDR1 SGHNT, CDR2 YYREEE (reference sequence). CDR3 size: 15 residues. This CDR3 is CASSLGGQGNEKLFF. CDR3 nucleotide sequence: TGTGCCAGCAGCTTGGGGGGACAGGGGAACGAAAAACTGTTTTTT.

This sequence joins TRBV30 and TRBJ2-1; D gene uncertain. This CDR3 region has 11 residues. Trimming took 3 bases from V and 6 from J, leaving 6 bases between them. Per germline, CDR1 GTSNPN and CDR2 SVGIG (reference sequence). The CDR3 here is CAWSSSNEQFF. The CDR3 DNA sequence: TGTGCCTGGAGCTCCAGCAATGAGCAGTTCTTC.

The chain links TRBV18 to TRBJ2-1, with TRBD1 as a possible D gene (5 bases). V was shortened by 3 bases and J by 2 bases, with 11 bases between the two germline ends. The CDR3 sequence is 15 residues long. The germline CDR1 and CDR2 sequences are KGHSH and LQKENI. CDR3 coding DNA: TGTGCCAGCTCACCCGGGCAGGGTACCTACAATGAGCAGTTCTTC. This translates into CASSPGQGTYNEQFF.

This sequence joins TRBV2 and TRBJ2-7, with D possibly matching TRBD1 (7 bases). Germline CDR1 is SNHLY and CDR2 is FYNNEI. CDR3 length: 14 amino acids. The V end lost 2 bases, the J end lost 6 bases, and 14 bases lay between the germline ends. CDR3 sequence reads: CASSERPGGFEQYF. CDR3 nucleotide sequence: TGTGCCAGCAGTGAAAGGCCAGGGGGGTTCGAGCAGTACTTC.

The chain recombines TRBV19 with TRBJ2-7, with D perhaps matching TRBD2 (5 bases). Trimming stripped 3 bases from V and 1 base from J, with 10 bases between. Germline V lookup: CDR1 LNHDA, CDR2 SQIVND (reference sequence). The CDR3 contains 14 residues. The CDR3 region is CASSMRADSYEQYF. The CDR3 coding sequence is TGTGCCAGTAGTATGAGGGCCGATTCCTACGAGCAGTACTTC.

This rearrangement joins TRBV7-3 to TRBJ1-1; 10 bases line up with TRBD1. The CDR3 consists of 15 residues. Germline-derived CDR1 and CDR2 are SGHTA and FQGTGA. The V gene end was trimmed by 3 bases and the J gene end by 4 bases; junction bases not matched to a gene: 5. CDR3 DNA: TGTGCCAGCAGCTTGACAGGGGGCCTTCTCACTGAAGCTTTCTTT. Amino acid sequence: CASSLTGGLLTEAFF.

The chain links TRBV4-1 to TRBJ1-6; D is perhaps TRBD1 (6 bases). V was shortened by 2 bases and J by 8 bases, with 13 bases between the two germline ends. CDR3 length: 15 amino acids. Germline V gene data show CDR1 as MGHRA and CDR2 as YSYEKL. The CDR3 sequence: CASSQYVGAHSPLHF. The CDR3 coding sequence is TGCGCCAGCAGCCAATACGTGGGGGCCCATTCACCCCTCCACTTT.

The V and J genes are TRBV14 and TRBJ2-4; 9 bases are a match to TRBD1. Losses at the gene ends were 1 base for V and 0 bases for J; bases not matched to a gene: 4. Germline CDR1 is SGHDN and CDR2 is FVKESK. The CDR3 covers 17 residues. For the CDR3, the DNA is TGTGCCAGCAGCCAAGGGGGACAGGGAAAAGCCAAAAACATTCAGTACTTC. This gives the protein CASSQGGQGKAKNIQYF.

This chain connects TRBV7-2 to TRBJ2-7; TRBD2 matches 9 bases. Germline CDR1 is SGHTA and CDR2 is FQGNSA. V lost 2 bases, J lost 2 bases, and 7 bases stayed unmatched. This CDR3 has 16 residues. This CDR3 is CASSLTASGNPYEQYF. In DNA form, the CDR3 reads TGTGCCAGCAGCTTAACGGCTAGCGGGAACCCCTACGAGCAGTACTTC.